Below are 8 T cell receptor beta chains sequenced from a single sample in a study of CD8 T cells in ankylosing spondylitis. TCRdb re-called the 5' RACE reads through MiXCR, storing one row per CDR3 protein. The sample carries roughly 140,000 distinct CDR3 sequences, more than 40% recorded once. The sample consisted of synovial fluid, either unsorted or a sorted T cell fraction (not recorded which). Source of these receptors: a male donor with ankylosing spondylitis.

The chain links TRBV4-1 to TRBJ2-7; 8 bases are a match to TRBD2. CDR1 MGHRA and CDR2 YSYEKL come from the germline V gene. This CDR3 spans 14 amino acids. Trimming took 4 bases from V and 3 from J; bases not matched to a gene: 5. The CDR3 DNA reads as TGCGCCAGCAGCCCCTCCGGGACTAGCTACGAGCAGTACTTC. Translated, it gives CASSPSGTSYEQYF.

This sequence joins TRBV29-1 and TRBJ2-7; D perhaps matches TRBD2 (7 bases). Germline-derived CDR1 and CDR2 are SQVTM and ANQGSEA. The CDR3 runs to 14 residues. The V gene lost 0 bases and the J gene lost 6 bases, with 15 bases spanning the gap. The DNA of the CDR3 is TGCAGCGTTGAAGAGGGGGCGGGGGCCGGCGAGCAGTACTTC. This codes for CSVEEGAGAGEQYF.

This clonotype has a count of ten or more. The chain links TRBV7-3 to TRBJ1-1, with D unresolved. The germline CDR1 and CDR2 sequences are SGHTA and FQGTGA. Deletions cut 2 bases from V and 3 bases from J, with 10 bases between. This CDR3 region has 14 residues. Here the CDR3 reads CASSLFGGYTEAFF. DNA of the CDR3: TGTGCCAGCAGCTTATTTGGTGGGTACACTGAAGCTTTCTTT.

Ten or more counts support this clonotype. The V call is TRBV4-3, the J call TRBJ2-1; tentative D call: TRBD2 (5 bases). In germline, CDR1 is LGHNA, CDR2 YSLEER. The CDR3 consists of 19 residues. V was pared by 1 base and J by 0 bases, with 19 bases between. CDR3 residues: CASSQGASIEGSSYNEQFF. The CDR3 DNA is TGCGCCAGCAGCCAAGGTGCCTCTATAGAGGGAAGCTCCTACAATGAGCAGTTCTTC.

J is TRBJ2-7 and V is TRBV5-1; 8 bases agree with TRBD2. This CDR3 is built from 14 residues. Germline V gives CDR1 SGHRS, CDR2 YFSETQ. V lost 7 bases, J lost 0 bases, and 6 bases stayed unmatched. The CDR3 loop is CASASGGLSYEQYF. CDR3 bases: TGCGCCAGCGCCAGCGGGGGTCTCTCCTACGAGCAGTACTTC.

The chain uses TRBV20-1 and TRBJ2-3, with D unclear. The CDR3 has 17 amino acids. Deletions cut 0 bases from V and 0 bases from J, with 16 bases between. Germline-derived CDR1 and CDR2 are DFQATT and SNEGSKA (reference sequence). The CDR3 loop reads CSAREVGMGLSTDTQYF. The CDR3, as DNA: TGCAGTGCTAGAGAAGTAGGGATGGGCCTAAGCACAGATACGCAGTATTTT.

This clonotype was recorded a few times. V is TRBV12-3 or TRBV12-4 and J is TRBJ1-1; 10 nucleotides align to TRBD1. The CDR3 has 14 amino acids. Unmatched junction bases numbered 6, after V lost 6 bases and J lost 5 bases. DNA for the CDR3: TGTGCCAGCAGCCTCCGGGACAGGGGTACTGAAGCTTTCTTT. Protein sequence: CASSLRDRGTEAFF.

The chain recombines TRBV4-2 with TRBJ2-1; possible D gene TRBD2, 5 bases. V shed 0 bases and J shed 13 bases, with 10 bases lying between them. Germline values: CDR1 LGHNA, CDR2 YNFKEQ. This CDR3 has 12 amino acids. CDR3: CASSQDGEYQFF. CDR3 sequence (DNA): TGTGCCAGCAGCCAAGATGGGGAGTACCAGTTCTTC.